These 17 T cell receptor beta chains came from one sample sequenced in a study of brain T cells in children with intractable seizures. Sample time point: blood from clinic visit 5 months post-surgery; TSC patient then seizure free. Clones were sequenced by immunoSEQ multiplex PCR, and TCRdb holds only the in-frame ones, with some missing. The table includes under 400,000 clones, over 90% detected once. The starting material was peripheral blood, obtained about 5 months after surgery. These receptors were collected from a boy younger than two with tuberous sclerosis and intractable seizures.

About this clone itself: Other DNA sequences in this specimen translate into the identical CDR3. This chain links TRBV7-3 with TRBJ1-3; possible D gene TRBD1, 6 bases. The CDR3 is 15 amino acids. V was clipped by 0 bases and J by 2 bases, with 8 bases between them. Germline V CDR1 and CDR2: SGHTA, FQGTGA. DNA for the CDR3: TGTGCCAGCAGCTTAACAGGGGGGCCTGGAAACACCATATATTTT. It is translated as CASSLTGGPGNTIYF.

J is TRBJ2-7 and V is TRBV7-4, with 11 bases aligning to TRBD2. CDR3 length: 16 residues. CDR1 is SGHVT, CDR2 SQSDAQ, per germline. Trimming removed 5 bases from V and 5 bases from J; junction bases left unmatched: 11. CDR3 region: CASSPRGSGGAHEQYF. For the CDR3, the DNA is TGTGCCAGCAGCCCCCGGGGTAGCGGGGGGGCCCACGAGCAGTACTTC.

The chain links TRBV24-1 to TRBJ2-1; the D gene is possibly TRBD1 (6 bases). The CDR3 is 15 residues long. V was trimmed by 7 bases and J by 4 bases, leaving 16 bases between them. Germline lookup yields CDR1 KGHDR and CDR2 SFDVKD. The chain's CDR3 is CATSPGVTWYNEQFF. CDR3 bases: TGTGCCACCAGCCCAGGGGTTACTTGGTACAATGAGCAGTTCTTC.

DNA of the CDR3: TGTGCCAGCAGCTTAAACACCCACACTGAAGCTTTCTTT. It is translated as CASSLNTHTEAFF. The genes are TRBV7-3 and TRBJ1-1; D not certain. Trimming removed 1 base at V and 3 bases at J, with 6 bases between. Germline loops: CDR1 SGHTA, CDR2 FQGTGA. CDR3 length: 13 residues.

CDR3 sequence (DNA): TGCGCCAGCAGCTATGAGGGACAGAACACTGAAGCTTTCTTT. It yields the protein CASSYEGQNTEAFF. The rearrangement links TRBV5-1 to TRBJ1-1; D is perhaps TRBD1 (6 bases). Germline lookup yields CDR1 SGHRS and CDR2 YFSETQ. The V and J ends lost 3 bases and 1 base respectively, with 10 bases between them. This CDR3 spans 14 amino acids.

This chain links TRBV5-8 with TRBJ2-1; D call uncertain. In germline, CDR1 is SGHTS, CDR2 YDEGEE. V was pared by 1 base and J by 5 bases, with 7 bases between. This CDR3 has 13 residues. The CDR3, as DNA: TGTGCCAGCAGCTTGTGGTCGGACAATGAGCAGTTCTTC. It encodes CASSLWSDNEQFF.

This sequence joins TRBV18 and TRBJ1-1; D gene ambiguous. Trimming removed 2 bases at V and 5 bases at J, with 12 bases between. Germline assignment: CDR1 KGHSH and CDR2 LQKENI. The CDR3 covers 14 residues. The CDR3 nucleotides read TGTGCCAGCTCACCAACGCTCCCGGGAACTGAAGCTTTCTTT. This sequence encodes CASSPTLPGTEAFF. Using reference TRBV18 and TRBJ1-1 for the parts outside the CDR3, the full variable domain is NAGVMQNPRHLVRRRGQEARLRCSPMKGHSHVYWYRQLPEEGLKFMVYLQKENIIDESGMPKERFSAEFPKEGPSILRIQQVVRGDSAAYFCASSPTLPGTEAFFGQGTRLTVV.

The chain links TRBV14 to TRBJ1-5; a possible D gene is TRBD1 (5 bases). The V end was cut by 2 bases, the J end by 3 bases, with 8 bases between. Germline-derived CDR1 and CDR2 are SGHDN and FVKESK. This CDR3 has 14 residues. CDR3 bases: TGTGCCAGCAGCCAACAGGGCTTCAATCAGCCCCAGCATTTT. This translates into CASSQQGFNQPQHF.

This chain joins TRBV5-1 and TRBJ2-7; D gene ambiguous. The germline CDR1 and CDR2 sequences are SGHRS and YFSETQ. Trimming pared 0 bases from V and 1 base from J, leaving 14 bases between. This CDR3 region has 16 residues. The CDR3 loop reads CASSLAISEVSYEQYF. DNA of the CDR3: TGCGCCAGCAGCTTGGCCATCAGTGAAGTTTCCTACGAGCAGTACTTC. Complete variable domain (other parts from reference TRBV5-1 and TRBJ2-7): KAGVTQTPRYLIKTRGQQVTLSCSPISGHRSVSWYQQTPGQGLQFLFEYFSETQRNKGNFPGRFSGRQFSNSRSEMNVSTLELGDSALYLCASSLAISEVSYEQYFGPGTRLTVT.

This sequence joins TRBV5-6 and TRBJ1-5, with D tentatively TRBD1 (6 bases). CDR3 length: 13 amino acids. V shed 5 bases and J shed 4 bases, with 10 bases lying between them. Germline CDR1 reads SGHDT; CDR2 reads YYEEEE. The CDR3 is CASSQGRNQPQHF. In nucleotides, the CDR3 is TGTGCCAGCAGTCAGGGGCGAAATCAGCCCCAGCATTTT.

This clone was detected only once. For the CDR3, the DNA is TGTGCCAGCAGCTTGCGCCACACCGGGGAGCTGTTTTTT. Its translation: CASSLRHTGELFF. The chain links TRBV5-4 to TRBJ2-2; D is uncertain. The CDR3 covers 13 residues. Germline-derived CDR1 and CDR2 are SGHNT and YYREEE (reference sequence). The V end was cut by 1 base, the J end by 3 bases, with 4 bases between. Full variable domain (remainder filled in from reference TRBV5-4 and TRBJ2-2): ETGVTQSPTHLIKTRGQQVTLRCSSQSGHNTVSWYQQALGQGPQFIFQYYREEENGRGNFPPRFSGLQFPNYSSELNVNALELDDSALYLCASSLRHTGELFFGEGSRLTVL.

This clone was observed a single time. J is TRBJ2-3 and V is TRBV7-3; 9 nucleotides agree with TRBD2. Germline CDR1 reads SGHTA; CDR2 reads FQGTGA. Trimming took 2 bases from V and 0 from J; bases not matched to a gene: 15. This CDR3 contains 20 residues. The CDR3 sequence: CASSLGFVAGAQGSTDTQYF. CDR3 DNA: TGTGCCAGCAGCTTAGGATTCGTAGCGGGGGCCCAGGGGAGCACAGATACGCAGTATTTT. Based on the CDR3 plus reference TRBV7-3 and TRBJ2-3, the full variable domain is GAGVSQTPSNKVTEKGKYVELRCDPISGHTALYWYRQSLGQGPEFLIYFQGTGAADDSGLPNDRFFAVRPEGSVSTLKIQRTERGDSAVYLCASSLGFVAGAQGSTDTQYFGPGTRLTVL.

The DNA for the CDR3 is TGTGCCATCAGTGAGGACAGAACCCCGAGAAATCAGCCCCAGCATTTT. It specifies CAISEDRTPRNQPQHF. This chain uses TRBV10-3 with TRBJ1-5, with TRBD1 as a possible D gene (5 bases). The CDR3 is 16 residues long. V shed 2 bases and J shed 4 bases, with 15 bases lying between them. The germline V gene has CDR1 ENHRY and CDR2 SYGVKD.

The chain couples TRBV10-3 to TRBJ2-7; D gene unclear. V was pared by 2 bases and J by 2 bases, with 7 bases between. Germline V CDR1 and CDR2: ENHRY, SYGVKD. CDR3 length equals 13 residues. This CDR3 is CAISEVAAYEQYF. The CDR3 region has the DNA TGTGCCATCAGTGAGGTGGCGGCCTACGAGCAGTACTTC.

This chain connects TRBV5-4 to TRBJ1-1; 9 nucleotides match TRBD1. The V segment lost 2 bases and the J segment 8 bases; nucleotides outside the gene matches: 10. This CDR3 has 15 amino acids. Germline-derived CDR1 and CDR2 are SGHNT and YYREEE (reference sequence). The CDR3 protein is CASSLGDRVGSEAFF. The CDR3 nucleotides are TGTGCCAGCAGCTTAGGGGACAGGGTAGGATCCGAAGCTTTCTTT.

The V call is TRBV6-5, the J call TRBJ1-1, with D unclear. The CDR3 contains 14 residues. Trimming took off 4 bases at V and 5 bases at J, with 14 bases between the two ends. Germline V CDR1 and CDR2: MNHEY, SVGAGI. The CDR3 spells CASSWVTLGTEAFF. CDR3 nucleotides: TGTGCCAGCAGTTGGGTCACCCTGGGGACTGAAGCTTTCTTT.

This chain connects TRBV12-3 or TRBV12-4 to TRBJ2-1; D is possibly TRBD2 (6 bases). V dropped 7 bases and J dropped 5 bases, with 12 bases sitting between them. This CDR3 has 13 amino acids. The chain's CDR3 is CASTRGLNNEQFF. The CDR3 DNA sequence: TGTGCCAGCACCCGAGGACTAAACAATGAGCAGTTCTTC.